Below are 17 T cell receptor beta chains sequenced from a single sample in a study of CD8 T cells in Susac syndrome (dated by TCRdb to about 2019). Library preparation used the immunoSEQ multiplex PCR assay. RNA was extracted using the RNeasy kit, and roughly 0.5 to 1 ug of the RNA was reverse transcribed with random hexamers. In-frame beta chains were kept once TCRdb had trimmed the public reads at Q25 with fastp and called clones with MiXCR. One record per CDR3 amino acid sequence lists the most common genes and DNA. The sample table holds some 99,000 distinct CDR3 sequences, of which around 97% were seen once. 0.096% of the sample is in the top ten clones. Material for sequencing was CD4+ T cells from PBMCs. The receptors were sampled from a human donor in good health.

The chain joins TRBV7-8 to TRBJ1-5; D ambiguous. The length of the CDR3 is 14 residues. V lost 5 bases to trimming and J lost 6 bases, with 14 bases between them. Germline V gene sequence: CDR1 SGHVS, CDR2 FQNEAQ. The CDR3 nucleotides are TGTGCCAGCAGCACCCGGACTCTTAGTCAGCCCCAGCATTTT. This codes for CASSTRTLSQPQHF. Full variable domain (missing parts from reference TRBV7-8 and TRBJ1-5): GAGVSQSPRYKVAKRGQDVALRCDPISGHVSLFWYQQALGQGPEFLTYFQNEAQLDKSGLPSDRFFAERPEGSVSTLKIQRTQQEDSAVYLCASSTRTLSQPQHFGDGTRLSIL.

This chain connects TRBV19 to TRBJ1-1; no reliable D call. Germline-derived CDR1 and CDR2 are LNHDA and SQIVND (reference sequence). The CDR3 runs 16 residues. Trimming removed 3 bases from V and 0 bases from J, with 14 bases in between. The CDR3 region is CASSIWAGYMNTEAFF. Here the CDR3 DNA reads TGTGCCAGTAGTATTTGGGCAGGATACATGAACACTGAAGCTTTCTTT.

This rearrangement joins TRBV20-1 to TRBJ2-7; perhaps D is TRBD1 or TRBD2 (5 bases each). V lost 6 bases and J 6 bases, leaving 18 bases between the germline ends. The germline V gene encodes CDR1 DFQATT and CDR2 SNEGSKA (reference sequence). This CDR3 has 13 residues. The CDR3 reads CSAPGPSSFEQYF. CDR3 DNA sequence: TGCAGTGCCCCGGGACCTAGTTCTTTCGAGCAGTACTTC.

The CDR3 DNA follows: TGTGCCAGCAGCGTACTCCCAGGGGGCGAGGGTGAAAAACTGTTTTTT. Translating it yields CASSVLPGGEGEKLFF. This sequence joins TRBV9 and TRBJ1-4; 8 positions match TRBD1. The CDR3 consists of 16 residues. From germline, CDR1 is SGDLS and CDR2 YYNGEE. V lost 1 base and J lost 7; bases outside the gene matches: 9.

A single count supports this clonotype. This chain connects TRBV7-9 to TRBJ2-3; 8 positions agree with TRBD2. CDR1 and CDR2 from the germline V gene are SEHNR and FQNEAQ (reference sequence). The length of the CDR3 is 15 residues. The ends lost 5 bases at V and 2 bases at J; junction bases unmatched: 6. The DNA of the CDR3 is TGTGCCAGCAGCAAAACTAGCGGAGACACAGATACGCAGTATTTT. This encodes CASSKTSGDTDTQYF.

The rearrangement links TRBV7-2 to TRBJ2-1; D unclear. Trimming cost V 2 bases and J 6 bases, with 2 bases left between them. The CDR3 loop spans 11 amino acids. Germline V lookup: CDR1 SGHTA, CDR2 FQGNSA. The CDR3 is CASSLRNEQFF. CDR3 nucleotide sequence: TGTGCCAGCAGCTTACGCAATGAGCAGTTCTTC.

The gene calls are TRBV20-1 and TRBJ1-2, with 9 bases identical to TRBD1. Germline V gives CDR1 DFQATT, CDR2 SNEGSKA (reference sequence). V shed 3 bases and J 6 bases; nucleotides not matched to a gene: 8. The CDR3 covers 14 residues. The CDR3 spells CSASPADRGDGYTF. The DNA of the CDR3 is TGCAGTGCTAGCCCCGCGGACAGGGGCGATGGCTACACCTTC.

This chain links TRBV15 with TRBJ2-4, with D perhaps TRBD2 (5 bases). CDR1 LNHNV and CDR2 YYDKDF come from the germline V gene (reference sequence). V shed 0 bases and J shed 0 bases, with 12 bases lying between them. CDR3 size: 17 residues. The CDR3 DNA is TGTGCCACCAGCAGAGAGGAGAAAGGACTAGCCAAAAACATTCAGTACTTC. Its protein is CATSREEKGLAKNIQYF.

The J gene is TRBJ2-5, the V gene TRBV12-3 or TRBV12-4; D gene ambiguous. Trimming shortened V by 8 bases and J by 5 bases, and 18 bases separated the two germline ends. The CDR3 spans 14 residues. CDR3 sequence: CASSPSGSRETQYF. In DNA, the CDR3 is TGTGCCAGCTCACCCTCCGGATCTCGCGAGACCCAGTACTTC.

This chain's CDR3 is CASSQDLSSGNRRGIQYF. DNA of the CDR3: TGTGCCAGCAGCCAAGATCTTTCTAGCGGGAATAGGCGGGGCATTCAGTACTTC. The chain has TRBV4-2 and TRBJ2-4; 9 nucleotides match TRBD2. The CDR3 spans 18 residues. Germline assignment: CDR1 LGHNA and CDR2 YNFKEQ. V gave up 0 bases and J gave up 9 bases; unmatched junction bases: 15.

This clonotype was recorded only once. The rearrangement uses TRBV19 and TRBJ1-1; D possibly corresponds to TRBD1 (6 bases). Germline lookup yields CDR1 LNHDA and CDR2 SQIVND (reference sequence). Trimming cost V 6 bases and J 5 bases, with 16 bases left between them. CDR3 length equals 14 residues. CDR3 coding DNA: TGTGCCAGTAGATTATGGGGGGCAGGGACTGAAGCTTTCTTT. Its protein product is CASRLWGAGTEAFF.

The rearrangement joins TRBV7-9 to TRBJ2-3, with 8 bases lining up with TRBD2. The CDR3 covers 13 residues. CDR1 and CDR2 from the germline V gene are SEHNR and FQNEAQ (reference sequence). V gave up 8 bases and J gave up 6 bases; unmatched junction bases: 7. The CDR3 bases are TGTGCCAGCCGAGCGGGAGACCAGGATACGCAGTATTTT. It translates to CASRAGDQDTQYF.

The chain carries TRBV29-1 and TRBJ2-7; a weak D match, TRBD2 (5 bases). Trimming cost V 6 bases and J 6 bases, with 18 bases left between them. The CDR3 runs 13 residues. Per germline, CDR1 SQVTM and CDR2 ANQGSEA. In DNA form, the CDR3 reads TGCAGCGTGTCCGTAGCGAGTGTCGGCGAGCAGTACTTC. Translating it yields CSVSVASVGEQYF.

V and J are TRBV9 and TRBJ2-3; TRBD1 matches at 8 bases. This CDR3 has 16 residues. V shed 2 bases and J 3 bases; nucleotides not matched to a gene: 8. The germline V gene has CDR1 SGDLS and CDR2 YYNGEE. CDR3: CASSVMTGVGTDTQYF. The CDR3 DNA sequence: TGTGCCAGCAGCGTCATGACAGGGGTTGGGACAGATACGCAGTATTTT.

This chain joins TRBV6-4 and TRBJ2-2, with D possibly matching TRBD2 (6 bases). Germline loops: CDR1 MRHNA, CDR2 SNTAGT. CDR3 size: 16 residues. Trimming removed 2 bases at V and 5 bases at J, with 15 bases between. CDR3 DNA: TGTGCCAGCAGTGACAGAAGCGGGCGGAAAACCGGGGAGCTGTTTTTT. It encodes CASSDRSGRKTGELFF.

This clonotype has only one observation. The chain couples TRBV27 to TRBJ2-5; 12 bases map to TRBD2. Unmatched junction bases numbered 9, after V lost 5 bases and J lost 5 bases. CDR1 is MNHEY, CDR2 SMNVEV, per germline (reference sequence). The length of the CDR3 is 16 residues. CDR3 nucleotides: TGTGCCAGCAGTCCACGCGGACTAGCGGGGTTGGAGACCCAGTACTTC. Translated, it gives CASSPRGLAGLETQYF.

The V gene is TRBV18, the J gene TRBJ1-1; tentatively, D is TRBD1 (5 bases). This CDR3 has 14 amino acids. In germline, CDR1 is KGHSH, CDR2 LQKENI. Trimming shortened V by 4 bases and J by 5 bases, and 14 bases separated the two germline ends. The CDR3 reads CASSQTSGKTEAFF. CDR3 DNA: TGTGCCAGCTCACAGACCTCAGGGAAGACTGAAGCTTTCTTT.